These 27 T cell receptor beta chains share one sample of origin, sequenced in a study of regulatory T cells in long-lasting Graves disease. Combining iRepertoire HTBI primers with Arm-PCR of CDR3 regions, the authors built TCR beta libraries. TCRdb called the multiplex PCR reads again in MiXCR, with one record for every CDR3 protein. The sample gives 580,000 or so distinct CDR3 sequences, about 16% of which show up once; about 11% is in the top ten. Time point reported: newly diagnosed GD, antithyroid drugs for less than 3 months. The TCR library was made from RNA that had been extracted from PBMCs in TRIzol. The data were also submitted as part of a second study, on T cells in Graves' hyperthyroidism and ophthalmopathy.

Sequencing used peripheral blood mononuclear cells (PBMCs), obtained at new diagnosis, from a patient treated with antithyroid drugs. These TCRs come from a man between 18 and 35 years old with Graves disease.

This clonotype was counted many times. J is TRBJ2-7 and V is TRBV28; D remains ambiguous. Germline V gene lookup returns CDR1 MDHEN and CDR2 SYDVKM. The V end lost 10 bases, the J end lost 1 base, and 8 bases lay between the germline ends. This CDR3 region has 11 residues. The CDR3 DNA reads TGTGCCACCTTCGGGTCCTACGAGCAGTACTTC. It specifies CATFGSYEQYF. Combining the CDR3 with reference TRBV28 and TRBJ2-7 gives the whole variable domain DVKVTQSSRYLVKRTGEKVFLECVQDMDHENMFWYRQDPGLGLRLIYFSYDVKMKEKGDIPEGYSVSREKKERFSLILESASTNQTSMYLCATFGSYEQYFGPGTRLTVT.

At least ten counts were recorded for this clonotype. The chain carries TRBV2 and TRBJ2-1; D is uncertain. The CDR3 runs to 17 residues. The germline V and J ends were trimmed by 0 bases and 0 bases, with 12 bases remaining between them. CDR1 and CDR2 from the germline V gene are SNHLY and FYNNEI. Written as DNA, the CDR3 is TGTGCCAGCAGTGAAGCCGGCGCATACAGCTCCTACAATGAGCAGTTCTTC. This translates into CASSEAGAYSSYNEQFF. The entire variable domain, with the rest obtained from reference TRBV2 and TRBJ2-1, is as follows: EPEVTQTPSHQVTQMGQEVILRCVPISNHLYFYWYRQILGQKVEFLVSFYNNEISEKSEIFDDQFSVERPDGSNFTLKIRSTKLEDSAMYFCASSEAGAYSSYNEQFFGPGTRLTVL.

This clonotype has ten or more counts. The chain has TRBV28 and TRBJ2-5; D unresolved. The CDR3 runs 13 residues. Trimming stripped 6 bases from V and 1 base from J, with 9 bases between. Germline CDR1 reads MDHEN; CDR2 reads SYDVKM. The CDR3 DNA sequence: TGTGCCAGCAGACCACAGAGCCAAGAGACCCAGTACTTC. Its protein is CASRPQSQETQYF.

This clonotype was counted between two and nine times. This sequence joins TRBV5-1 and TRBJ2-7; no definite D call. The CDR3 is 14 amino acids. V shed 1 base and J shed 3 bases, with 11 bases lying between them. Germline values: CDR1 SGHRS, CDR2 YFSETQ. CDR3 coding DNA: TGCGCCAGCAGCTTGCAGTCGGCAGACTACGAGCAGTACTTC. This gives the protein CASSLQSADYEQYF.

The chain recombines TRBV30 with TRBJ2-3; TRBD1 matches 8 bases. The V gene's germline CDR1 is GTSNPN and CDR2 SVGIG (reference sequence). The length of the CDR3 is 18 residues. V shed 0 bases and J 6 bases; nucleotides not matched to a gene: 17. CDR3 sequence: CAWSVRDGQGAFLDTQYF. The CDR3 DNA sequence: TGTGCCTGGAGTGTACGCGATGGCCAGGGGGCCTTCTTGGATACGCAGTATTTT. The full variable domain, completed using reference TRBV30 and TRBJ2-3, is SQTIHQWPATLVQPVGSPLSLECTVEGTSNPNLYWYRQAAGRGLQLLFYSVGIGQISSEVPQNLSASRPQDRQFILSSKKLLLSDSGFYLCAWSVRDGQGAFLDTQYFGPGTRLTVL.

With regard to this clonotype: Since a much larger clone is just one base distant, this may be a read error. The rearrangement joins TRBV7-9 to TRBJ2-1; 7 bases map to TRBD2. Germline V gene lookup returns CDR1 SEHNR and CDR2 FQNEAQ (reference sequence). The trim removed 7 bases at V and 10 bases at J, leaving 16 bases unmatched. This CDR3 region has 15 residues. The CDR3 DNA reads TGTGCCAGCAACCCCCTGGGAGGGACTCAAGGGGAGCAGTTCTTC. Translation gives CASNPLGGTQGEQFF.

With respect to this clonotype: Germline and junction disagree at one end, which may indicate a read error. The DNA of the CDR3 is TGTGCCCGGAGTTCAGGACAGGGTAGGGGAGATACGCAGTATTTT. This translates into CARSSGQGRGDTQYF. The chain uses TRBV30 and TRBJ2-3; 8 positions match TRBD1. This CDR3 contains 15 residues. Germline CDR1 is GTSNPN and CDR2 is SVGIG (reference sequence).

This clonotype was recorded a few times. The V and J genes are TRBV29-1 and TRBJ2-1, with 12 nucleotides matching TRBD2. J was trimmed by 10 bases and V by 7 bases; bases with no gene match: 11. The CDR3 has 14 residues. The germline V gene encodes CDR1 SQVTM and CDR2 ANQGSEA. The CDR3 reads CSGGRRLAGVEQFF. The CDR3 bases are TGCAGCGGGGGACGGAGACTAGCGGGAGTCGAGCAGTTCTTC.

The sample holds one count of this clonotype. V and J are TRBV30 and TRBJ2-3; 9 bases are a match to TRBD1. The J call is in doubt because the DNA end fits TRBJ2-7 better. Germline V gene sequence: CDR1 GTSNPN, CDR2 SVGIG (reference sequence). There are 15 residues in the CDR3. This CDR3 is CAWSVRDRVPYEQYF. The CDR3 bases are TGTGCCTGGAGTGTACGGGACAGGGTGCCCTACGAGCAGTACTTC.

This clonotype turned up a few times. The chain links TRBV19 to TRBJ2-1; the match to TRBD2 covers 7 bases. Germline V gene data show CDR1 as LNHDA and CDR2 as SQIVND (reference sequence). The CDR3 is made up of 15 amino acids. J lost 7 bases, V lost 3 bases, and 9 bases had no gene match. CDR3 bases: TGTGCCAGTAGTATCCGGGGGGAGGGCCGGAATGAGCAGTTCTTC. Amino acid sequence: CASSIRGEGRNEQFF.

This clonotype was seen many times. The V gene is TRBV3-1, the J gene TRBJ2-1; D is uncertain. The CDR3 sequence is 16 residues long. CDR1 and CDR2 from the germline V gene are LGHDT and YNNKEL (reference sequence). The V gene lost 1 base and the J gene lost 0 bases, with 10 bases spanning the gap. CDR3 nucleotide sequence: TGTGCCAGCAGCCAAGGTGTCGGTCGCTCCTACAATGAGCAGTTCTTC. This codes for CASSQGVGRSYNEQFF.

This clonotype was recorded many times. The chain combines TRBV5-1 with TRBJ2-3, with D maybe TRBD2 (6 bases). Trimming left V 2 bases short and J 4 bases short, with 11 bases between. CDR3 size: 14 residues. Germline CDR1 and CDR2: SGHRS and YFSETQ. CDR3 residues: CASSFGGVADTQYF. The DNA of the CDR3 is TGCGCCAGCAGCTTCGGAGGGGTTGCAGATACGCAGTATTTT.

The chain employs TRBV5-4 and TRBJ1-1; D not certain. The CDR3 covers 14 residues. Germline-derived CDR1 and CDR2 are SGHNT and YYREEE (reference sequence). Trimming shortened V by 0 bases and J by 10 bases, and 16 bases separated the two germline ends. For the CDR3, the DNA is TGTGCCAGCAGCTTGGCCTCCGAGAACCGGAGAGCTTTCTTT. It codes for CASSLASENRRAFF.

This clonotype was detected only a few times. The V and J genes are TRBV3-1 and TRBJ2-1; either TRBD1 or TRBD2 may supply D (5 bases each). The CDR3 has 13 residues. The V gene lost 0 bases and the J gene lost 11 bases, with 11 bases spanning the gap. Looked up from germline, CDR1 is LGHDT and CDR2 is YNNKEL (reference sequence). The DNA for the CDR3 is TGTGCCAGCAGCCAAGACCGGCCGGGACAGCAGTTCTTC. This translates into CASSQDRPGQQFF.

Only a few counts were recorded for this clonotype. V usage is TRBV6-1 and J usage is TRBJ2-7, with a weak D call TRBD2 (5 bases). Germline V gives CDR1 MNHNS, CDR2 SASEGT. The CDR3 consists of 14 residues. The ends were cut back, 4 bases at V and 1 base at J, with 11 bases in the middle. The CDR3 region is CASSGGSQSYEQYF. Here the CDR3 DNA reads TGTGCCAGCAGTGGAGGGTCACAGTCCTACGAGCAGTACTTC.

The chain has TRBV7-3 and TRBJ2-7, with 10 bases identical to TRBD2. The CDR3 has 14 residues. Germline lookup yields CDR1 SGHTA and CDR2 FQGTGA. V dropped 4 bases and J dropped 7; count of bases not matched to a gene: 7. CDR3 loop: CASSSSSGSSEQYF. DNA for the CDR3: TGTGCCAGCAGCTCATCTAGCGGGAGTAGTGAGCAGTACTTC.

This clonotype was seen ten or more times. The chain is built from TRBV12-3 or TRBV12-4 and TRBJ1-2, with D possibly being TRBD1 (5 bases). The CDR3 runs to 14 residues. V lost 4 bases and J lost 4, with 13 bases in between. This CDR3 reads CASSSPGAGYGYTF. CDR3 sequence (DNA): TGTGCCAGCAGTTCCCCCGGGGCTGGCTATGGCTACACCTTC.

This clonotype has a handful of counts. A much larger clone lies a single base off, so this may be a read error. This CDR3 fails to terminate in the conserved phenylalanine or tryptophan, so it likely reflects a read error. The chain employs TRBV3-1 and TRBJ1-5; D gene ambiguous. The germline V gene encodes CDR1 LGHDT and CDR2 YNNKEL (reference sequence). The CDR3 has 14 amino acids. Trimming stripped 0 bases from V and 6 bases from J, with 9 bases between. This chain's CDR3 is CASSQDLEGQPQHS. The CDR3, as DNA: TGTGCCAGCAGCCAAGACCTAGAGGGTCAGCCCCAGCATTCT.

This clonotype showed up many times. The chain recombines TRBV5-1 with TRBJ2-3; 8 bases map to TRBD1. This CDR3 has 15 residues. Germline trimming cut 4 bases from V and 2 bases from J; bases unmatched to any gene: 6. CDR1 SGHRS and CDR2 YFSETQ come from the germline V gene. The CDR3 sequence is CASSLGQDATDTQYF. The CDR3 DNA reads as TGCGCCAGCAGCCTGGGACAGGACGCCACAGATACGCAGTATTTT.

The sample holds many counts of this clonotype. This chain links TRBV12-3 or TRBV12-4 with TRBJ2-1; TRBD2 aligns across 14 bases. This CDR3 has 15 residues. J was trimmed by 9 bases and V by 5 bases; bases with no gene match: 6. The CDR3 DNA reads as TGTGCCAGCAGTCAGACTAGCGGGAGGGAGGTTGAGCAGTTCTTC. This translates into CASSQTSGREVEQFF.

On this clonotype: Compared with germline, one end of the junction differs, possibly owing to a read error. The genes are TRBV5-1 and TRBJ1-5, with D tentatively TRBD1 (6 bases). The length of the CDR3 is 15 residues. Germline CDR1 is SGHRS and CDR2 is YFSETQ. CDR3 nucleotides: TGTGCCAGCAGCCGGGGGGGCAGGGGCAATCAGCCCCAGCATTTT. Translation: CASSRGGRGNQPQHF. Together with reference TRBV5-1 and TRBJ1-5, the CDR3 gives the full variable domain: KAGVTQTPRYLIKTRGQQVTLSCSPISGHRSVSWYQQTPGQGLQFLFEYFSETQRNKGNFPGRFSGRQFSNSRSEMNVSTLELGDSALYLCASSRGGRGNQPQHFGDGTRLSIL.

The V gene is TRBV18, the J gene TRBJ1-6; tentatively, D is TRBD1 (5 bases). The CDR3 consists of 15 residues. The V and J ends lost 1 base and 7 bases respectively, with 11 bases between them. Per germline, CDR1 KGHSH and CDR2 LQKENI. Here the CDR3 DNA reads TGTGCCAGCTCACCACAGGAGGGGCAAAATTCACCCCTCCACTTT. Protein sequence: CASSPQEGQNSPLHF. The full variable domain, in which reference TRBV18 and TRBJ1-6 provide the parts outside the CDR3, is NAGVMQNPRHLVRRRGQEARLRCSPMKGHSHVYWYRQLPEEGLKFMVYLQKENIIDESGMPKERFSAEFPKEGPSILRIQQVVRGDSAAYFCASSPQEGQNSPLHFGNGTRLTVT.

This clonotype was recorded at least ten times. Germline and junction disagree at one end, which may indicate a read error. This chain connects TRBV2 to TRBJ2-7; D gene ambiguous. The CDR3 extends over 12 amino acids. Germline CDR1 is SNHLY and CDR2 is FYNNEI. CDR3 sequence: CASSESTYEQYF. The CDR3 DNA sequence: TGCGCCAGCAGTGAGTCAACCTACGAGCAGTACTTC.

This sequence joins TRBV5-6 and TRBJ2-1, with D perhaps TRBD1 (5 bases). The CDR3 totals 15 residues. Per germline, CDR1 SGHDT and CDR2 YYEEEE. Trimming took off 4 bases at V and 2 bases at J, with 13 bases between the two ends. This chain's CDR3 is CASSPTARAYNEQFF. CDR3 sequence (DNA): TGTGCCAGCAGCCCCACGGCCAGGGCCTACAATGAGCAGTTCTTC.

This clonotype came up a few times. The V and J genes are TRBV29-1 and TRBJ1-5; D uncertain. Trimming pared 4 bases from V and 2 bases from J, leaving 12 bases between. The CDR3 consists of 14 residues. Looked up from germline, CDR1 is SQVTM and CDR2 is ANQGSEA. The CDR3 DNA sequence: TGCAGCGTTGTAACCTCCGCCGGCAATCAGCCCCAGCATTTT. This gives the protein CSVVTSAGNQPQHF.

About this clonotype itself: A much bigger clone sits one base away, suggesting this may be a read error. This chain connects TRBV12-3 or TRBV12-4 to TRBJ2-1; tentatively, D is TRBD1 or TRBD2 (5 bases each). Trimming took off 3 bases at V and 4 bases at J, with 13 bases between the two ends. CDR3 size: 15 residues. The CDR3 region has the DNA TGTGCCAGCAGTTTCGGGACGACGTATTACAATGAGCAGTTCTTC. Its protein is CASSFGTTYYNEQFF.

This sequence joins TRBV6-9 and TRBJ1-1; 10 nucleotides align to TRBD1. J gave up 5 bases and V 4 bases, and 7 bases lay outside the gene matches. Germline assignment: CDR1 MNHGY and CDR2 SVAAGI. The CDR3 sequence is 15 residues long. The CDR3 DNA is TGTGCCAGCAGTTCAAGACAGGGGGCTGGGACTGAAGCTTTCTTT. Protein product: CASSSRQGAGTEAFF.